The sequence of this TCR beta chain was determined in a study of blood T cell repertoires in COVID-19. Sequenced by immunoSEQ multiplex PCR; TCRdb stores in-frame clones only, minus some. The table shows about 290,000 clones, with 85% occurring only once. The V gene lost 6 bases and the J gene lost 6 bases, with 18 bases spanning the gap. Germline V gene data show CDR1 as SNHLY and CDR2 as FYNNEI. The length of the CDR3 is 15 residues. The genes are TRBV2 and TRBJ2-1; the D gene is possibly TRBD2 (7 bases). The source is a woman in her fifties or sixties with active or convalescent COVID-19. Sequencing was done on a sample of peripheral blood. The CDR3 loop reads CASRGGDTIFNEQFF. Here the CDR3 DNA reads TGTGCCAGCAGGGGAGGGGACACGATCTTCAATGAGCAGTTCTTC.